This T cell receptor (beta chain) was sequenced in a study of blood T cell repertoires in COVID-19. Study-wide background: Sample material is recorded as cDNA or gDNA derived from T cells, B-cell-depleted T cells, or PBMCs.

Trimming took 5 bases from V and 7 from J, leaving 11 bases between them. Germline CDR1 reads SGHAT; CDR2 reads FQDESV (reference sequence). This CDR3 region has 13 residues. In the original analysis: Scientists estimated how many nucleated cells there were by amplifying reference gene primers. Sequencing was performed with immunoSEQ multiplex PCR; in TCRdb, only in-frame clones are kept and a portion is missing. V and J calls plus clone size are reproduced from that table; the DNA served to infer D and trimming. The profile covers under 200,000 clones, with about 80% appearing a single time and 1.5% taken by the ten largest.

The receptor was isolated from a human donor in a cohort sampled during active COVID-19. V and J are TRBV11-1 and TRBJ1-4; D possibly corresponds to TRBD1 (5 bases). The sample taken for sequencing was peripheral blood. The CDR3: CASSTGRTEKLFF. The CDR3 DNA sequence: TGTGCCAGCAGCACAGGACGGACTGAAAAACTGTTTTTT. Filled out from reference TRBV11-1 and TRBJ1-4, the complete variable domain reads EAEVAQSPRYKITEKSQAVAFWCDPISGHATLYWYRQILGQGPELLVQFQDESVVDDSQLPKDRFSAERLKGVDSTLKIQPAELGDSAMYLCASSTGRTEKLFFGSGTQLSVL.